The clone carrying this T cell receptor (beta chain) was seen only a few times. The antigen remains undetermined. The identical CDR3 is also encoded by other nucleotide sequences in the sample. CDR1 and CDR2 from the germline V gene are SGHNT and YYREEE (reference sequence). The V gene lost 0 bases and the J gene lost 2 bases, with 17 bases spanning the gap. This CDR3 region has 18 residues. The data were obtained in a study of shared clonotypes between healthy human individuals. The deep-level immunoSEQ assay was used. Measured with immunoSEQ multiplex PCR; TCRdb has only the in-frame clones, and not every one. The sample has around 990,000 clones, approximately 80% seen once. Partitioning of CD4+ cells yielded a CD45RA+ naive subset and a CD45RA-negative memory subset. Notes on the study in general: As a rule, naive subsets had a larger estimated richness than memory subsets. The study found lower generation probabilities in non-shared clonotypes than in those shared by all four donors.

The receptor was derived from a man aged 18 to 29 in good health. Some clones in this sample may be carry-over from other donors' samples. The sample taken for sequencing was memory CD4+ T cells from PBMCs. Subset: CD45RA-negative fraction. The J gene is TRBJ2-2, the V gene TRBV5-4; D is ambiguous. In nucleotides, the CDR3 is TGTGCCAGCAGCTTGGGCACAATCGGAACTTTTAACACCGGGGAGCTGTTTTTT. Its translation: CASSLGTIGTFNTGELFF.